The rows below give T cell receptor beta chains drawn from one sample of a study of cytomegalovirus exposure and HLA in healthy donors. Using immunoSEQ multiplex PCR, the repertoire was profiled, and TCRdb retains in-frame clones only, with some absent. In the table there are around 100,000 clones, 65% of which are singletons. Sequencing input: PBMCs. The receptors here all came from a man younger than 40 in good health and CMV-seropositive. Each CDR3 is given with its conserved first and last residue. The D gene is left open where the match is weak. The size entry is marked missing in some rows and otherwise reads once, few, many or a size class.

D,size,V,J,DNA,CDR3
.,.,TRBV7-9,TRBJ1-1,TGTGCCAGCAGATCCTACAACACTGAAGCTTTCTTT,CASRSYNTEAFF
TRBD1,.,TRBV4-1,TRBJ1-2,TGCGCCAGCAGCCAAGGGGACAGGGATAACTATGGCTACACCTTC,CASSQGDRDNYGYTF
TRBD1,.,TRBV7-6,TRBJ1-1,TGTGCCAGCAGCAGAGGACAGGGGGGCACTGAAGCTTTCTTT,CASSRGQGGTEAFF
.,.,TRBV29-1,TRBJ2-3,TGCAGCGTTGAAACAGGGCGCACAGATACGCAGTATTTT,CSVETGRTDTQYF
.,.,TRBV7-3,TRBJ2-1,TGTGCCAGCAGCCTTGGGGGGTTGTTATACAATGAGCAGTTCTTC,CASSLGGLLYNEQFF
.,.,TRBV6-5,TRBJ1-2,TGTGCCAGCAGCTATAGGGGAGGCTATGGCTACACCTTC,CASSYRGGYGYTF
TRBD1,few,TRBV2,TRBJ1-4,TGTGCCAGCTACGGAGGGGGACAGGGTGCCGATAATGAAAAACTGTTTTTT,CASYGGGQGADNEKLFF
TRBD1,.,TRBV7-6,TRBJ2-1,TGTGCCAGCAGCTTAGGACTGGGACAGGGAACCTACAATGAGCAGTTCTTC,CASSLGLGQGTYNEQFF
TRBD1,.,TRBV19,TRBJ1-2,TGTGCCAGTAGTTTAGACAGGGCAAAGGGCTACACCTTC,CASSLDRAKGYTF
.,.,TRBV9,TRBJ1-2,TGTGCCAGCAGCGTAGGTAGGGGAGGAAACTATGGCTACACCTTC,CASSVGRGGNYGYTF
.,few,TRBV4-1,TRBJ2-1,TGCGCCAGCAGCTCCTACTACGATTCCTACAATGAGCAGTTCTTC,CASSSYYDSYNEQFF
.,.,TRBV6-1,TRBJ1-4,TGTGCCAGCAGGGGGGGGGATGCTAATGAAAAACTGTTTTTT,CASRGGDANEKLFF
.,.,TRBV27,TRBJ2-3,TGTGCCAGCAGTTTCGGGGGAACAGATACGCAGTATTTT,CASSFGGTDTQYF
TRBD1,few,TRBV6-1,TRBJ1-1,TGTGCCAGTAGGGCCGGGACAGCCATGAACACTGAAGCTTTCTTT,CASRAGTAMNTEAFF
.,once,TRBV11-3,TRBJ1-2,TGTGCCAGCAGCTTAGTGGGGGGAAATTATGGCTACACCTTC,CASSLVGGNYGYTF
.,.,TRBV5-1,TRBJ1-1,TGCGCCAGCAGCTTCGGCAGGGTCTACACTGAAGCTTTCTTT,CASSFGRVYTEAFF
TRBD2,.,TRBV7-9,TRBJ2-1,TGTGCCAGCCCGGGGGGCAATGAGCAGTTCTTC,CASPGGNEQFF
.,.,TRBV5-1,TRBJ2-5,TGCGCCAGCAGTTTTTCCGGGACCCAGTACTTC,CASSFSGTQYF
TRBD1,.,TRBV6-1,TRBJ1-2,TGTGCCAGCAGTGTACAGGGGGACTATGGCTACACCTTC,CASSVQGDYGYTF
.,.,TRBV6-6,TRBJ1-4,TGTGCCAGCAGAAACCCCCCAGGTGCTAATGAAAAACTGTTTTTT,CASRNPPGANEKLFF
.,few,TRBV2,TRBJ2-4,TGTGCCAGCACTACAGGTAGCCTGTTAGCCAAAAACATTCAGTACTTC,CASTTGSLLAKNIQYF
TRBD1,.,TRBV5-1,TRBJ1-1,TGCGCCAGCAGCTTGGAGATACTGACAGGGGCCACTGAAGCTTTCTTT,CASSLEILTGATEAFF
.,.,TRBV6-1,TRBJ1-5,TGTGCCAGCAGTGTCCACCTCGAGGGCCATCAGCCCCAGCATTTT,CASSVHLEGHQPQHF